Given below is one T cell receptor beta chain in context. Its cognate antigen is unknown. This sample is drawn from a study of cytomegalovirus exposure and HLA in healthy donors. Notes on the study in general: Exclusion applied to some V segments, including TRBV6-2 and TRBV6-3, as they were indistinguishable. Associated with HLA alleles at 0.05 false discovery rate in a later analysis were 16,951 TCR beta sequences. Reports showed the classifier diagnosing cytomegalovirus status with high specificity and sensitivity. Reported findings show TCR beta sequences accurately forecast HLA-A and HLA-B alleles in most subjects.

The length of the CDR3 is 13 residues. With 5 bases clipped from V and 7 bases from J, the junction kept 5 bases outside the gene matches. Germline V gene data show CDR1 as MNHNS and CDR2 as SASEGT. Use of 60 Vbeta and 13 Jbeta primers characterized the PCR. Produced via immunoSEQ multiplex PCR; TCRdb's table is partial and in-frame only. Of 120,000 or so clones in the sample, roughly 80% were seen once. The receptor's source is a man aged 25-45 years in good health and CMV-seropositive. J is TRBJ1-5 and V is TRBV6-1, with 7 bases matching TRBD1. Sequenced: PBMCs. The CDR3 bases are TGTGCCAGCAGTTTAAGACAGGGCCAGCCCCAGCATTTT. Residues: CASSLRQGQPQHF.